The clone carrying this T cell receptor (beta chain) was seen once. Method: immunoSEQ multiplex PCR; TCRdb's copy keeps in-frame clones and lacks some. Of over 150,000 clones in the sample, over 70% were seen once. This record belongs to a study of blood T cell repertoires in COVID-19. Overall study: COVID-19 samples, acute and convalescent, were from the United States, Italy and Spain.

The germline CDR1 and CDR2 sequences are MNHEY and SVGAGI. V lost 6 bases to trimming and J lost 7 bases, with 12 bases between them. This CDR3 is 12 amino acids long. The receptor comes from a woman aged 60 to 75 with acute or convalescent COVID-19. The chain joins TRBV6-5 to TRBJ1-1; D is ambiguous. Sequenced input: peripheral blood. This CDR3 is CASSLNFGEAFF. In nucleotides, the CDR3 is TGTGCCAGCAGCCTAAATTTTGGTGAAGCTTTCTTT.